Shown below are 17 T cell receptor beta chains from a single sample sequenced in a study of OX40 agonist ivuxolimab in advanced cancers. Produced via immunoSEQ multiplex PCR; TCRdb's table is partial and in-frame only. The sample has some 69,000 clones, roughly nine tenths seen once. Specimen: CD4+ or CD8+ T cells sorted from blood, collected in a trial of the OX40 agonist ivuxolimab. These receptors came from an adult with an advanced solid tumor such as melanoma, head and neck, liver or kidney cancer.

The chain combines TRBV7-9 with TRBJ2-7; tentatively, D is TRBD1 or TRBD2 (7 bases each). The germline V gene encodes CDR1 SEHNR and CDR2 FQNEAQ (reference sequence). The CDR3 runs to 17 residues. V lost 4 bases and J lost 2, with 21 bases in between. Written as DNA, the CDR3 is TGTGCCAGCAGCTCTACGGGGGGTCGACAGGGAGCCTACGAGCAGTACTTC. Protein product: CASSSTGGRQGAYEQYF.

Only a few counts were recorded for this clone. This chain joins TRBV18 and TRBJ2-3; TRBD1 might be the D (6 bases). The CDR3 contains 15 residues. Germline lookup yields CDR1 KGHSH and CDR2 LQKENI. Trimming shortened V by 3 bases and J by 5 bases, and 15 bases separated the two germline ends. CDR3 nucleotide sequence: TGTGCCAGCTCACCCCCGCCCAGGGGAGTAGATACGCAGTATTTT. Its protein product is CASSPPPRGVDTQYF. The variable domain in full, completed from reference TRBV18 and TRBJ2-3, reads NAGVMQNPRHLVRRRGQEARLRCSPMKGHSHVYWYRQLPEEGLKFMVYLQKENIIDESGMPKERFSAEFPKEGPSILRIQQVVRGDSAAYFCASSPPPRGVDTQYFGPGTRLTVL.

The chain uses TRBV5-1 and TRBJ2-7; 9 bases align to TRBD2. This CDR3 is 17 amino acids long. Trimming at V came to 3 bases and at J to 3 bases, leaving 13 bases not matched to a gene. In germline, CDR1 is SGHRS, CDR2 YFSETQ. The DNA of the CDR3 is TGCGCCAGCAGCTCCCTGAAGGCTAGCGGGGTTCTCTACGAGCAGTACTTC. It translates to CASSSLKASGVLYEQYF.

V usage is TRBV28 and J usage is TRBJ1-2; possibly TRBD1 for D (5 bases). The CDR3 is 12 residues long. Germline V gives CDR1 MDHEN, CDR2 SYDVKM. The V end lost 4 bases, the J end lost 5 bases, and 8 bases lay between the germline ends. CDR3 residues: CASSYGGYGYTF. CDR3 in DNA: TGTGCCAGCAGTTATGGGGGGTATGGCTACACCTTC.

The chain links TRBV10-1 to TRBJ1-1; no reliable D call. The ends were cut back, 3 bases at V and 0 bases at J, with 20 bases in the middle. This CDR3 is built from 18 residues. Germline V gives CDR1 WNHNN, CDR2 SYGVQD (reference sequence). The CDR3 loop reads CASSERTLEGFMNTEAFF. CDR3 in DNA: TGCGCCAGCAGTGAAAGAACCTTGGAGGGTTTCATGAACACTGAAGCTTTCTTT.

The DNA of the CDR3 is TGTGCCAGCAGCTTGTGGGAGGGTAGCACAGATACGCAGTATTTT. This translates into CASSLWEGSTDTQYF. This chain joins TRBV5-5 and TRBJ2-3; TRBD2 agrees at 7 bases. V lost 1 base, J lost 0 bases, and 2 bases stayed unmatched. Germline CDR1 and CDR2: SGHKS and YYEKEE (reference sequence). The CDR3 sequence is 15 residues long.

V and J are TRBV28 and TRBJ2-7; no reliable D call. The CDR3 has 12 residues. The germline V and J ends were trimmed by 2 bases and 2 bases, with 4 bases remaining between them. Germline V gene lookup returns CDR1 MDHEN and CDR2 SYDVKM. CDR3 in DNA: TGTGCCAGCAGTTTAGGGACCTACGAGCAGTACTTC. Translating gives CASSLGTYEQYF. The whole variable domain, remainder taken from reference TRBV28 and TRBJ2-7, is DVKVTQSSRYLVKRTGEKVFLECVQDMDHENMFWYRQDPGLGLRLIYFSYDVKMKEKGDIPEGYSVSREKKERFSLILESASTNQTSMYLCASSLGTYEQYFGPGTRLTVT.

The chain carries TRBV18 and TRBJ2-7, with D tentatively TRBD2 (5 bases). The V and J ends lost 8 bases and 2 bases respectively, with 16 bases between them. The germline V gene encodes CDR1 KGHSH and CDR2 LQKENI. This CDR3 spans 14 amino acids. CDR3 in amino acids: CASQPGKSPYEQYF. In DNA form, the CDR3 reads TGTGCCAGCCAGCCCGGGAAGAGTCCCTACGAGCAGTACTTC.

CDR3 DNA sequence: TGTGCTAGTACCAAATTGACACTCCAAGGAACCCAGTACTTC. Its translation is CASTKLTLQGTQYF. J is TRBJ2-5 and V is TRBV12-5; D ambiguous. The CDR3 consists of 14 residues. CDR1 is LGHNT and CDR2 is FRNRAP in the germline V gene. Deletions cut 8 bases from V and 8 bases from J, with 21 bases between.

In DNA, the CDR3 is TGTGCCCGCTCACAAGGATCCTTCTATGGCTACACCTTC. Translating it yields CARSQGSFYGYTF. The V call is TRBV30, the J call TRBJ1-2; D not certain. CDR3 length: 13 amino acids. Trimming cost V 8 bases and J 4 bases, with 17 bases left between them. Looked up from germline, CDR1 is GTSNPN and CDR2 is SVGIG (reference sequence).

This sequence joins TRBV6-6 and TRBJ2-7; tentative D call: TRBD2 (6 bases). The germline CDR1 and CDR2 sequences are MNHNY and SVGAGI (reference sequence). The germline V and J ends were trimmed by 5 bases and 11 bases, with 16 bases remaining between them. The CDR3 is 12 residues long. Here the CDR3 reads CASSTSGTYKYF. The CDR3 region has the DNA TGTGCCAGCAGTACTTCTGGGACTTACAAGTACTTC.

The V gene is TRBV18, the J gene TRBJ1-1; D is unresolved. Trimming cost V 8 bases and J 0 bases, with 10 bases left between them. CDR3 size: 13 residues. Looked up from germline, CDR1 is KGHSH and CDR2 is LQKENI. The CDR3 nucleotides are TGTGCCAGCGCGGGGAACATGAACACTGAAGCTTTCTTT. Translating it yields CASAGNMNTEAFF.

This chain uses TRBV11-1 with TRBJ2-3; maybe TRBD1 (6 bases). There are 17 residues in the CDR3. Deletions cut 5 bases from V and 0 bases from J, with 18 bases between. CDR1 and CDR2 from the germline V gene are SGHAT and FQDESV (reference sequence). The CDR3 region is CASSGFDRFTSTDTQYF. The CDR3, as DNA: TGTGCCAGCAGCGGATTTGACAGGTTTACTAGCACAGATACGCAGTATTTT.

This chain links TRBV9 with TRBJ2-3, with D possibly TRBD2 on 6 matching bases. Per germline, CDR1 SGDLS and CDR2 YYNGEE. This CDR3 has 15 residues. V lost 5 bases and J lost 0, with 13 bases in between. The CDR3 spells CASSDISGSTDTQYF. CDR3 bases: TGTGCCAGCAGTGATATTAGCGGAAGCACAGATACGCAGTATTTT.

This chain connects TRBV2 to TRBJ2-7; 8 positions match TRBD1. From germline, CDR1 is SNHLY and CDR2 FYNNEI. With 5 bases clipped from V and 1 base from J, the junction kept 1 base outside the gene matches. The length of the CDR3 is 13 residues. CDR3 loop: CASSRQGSYEQYF. The CDR3 DNA reads as TGTGCCAGCAGTCGACAGGGGTCCTACGAGCAGTACTTC.

This clone showed up just once. CDR3 coding DNA: TGTGCCAGTAGTATTCAAAAGCTAGCGGGAGGGGTGTGGACCGGGGAGCTGTTTTTT. It yields the protein CASSIQKLAGGVWTGELFF. The chain carries TRBV19 and TRBJ2-2; 12 nucleotides align to TRBD2. Germline lookup yields CDR1 LNHDA and CDR2 SQIVND (reference sequence). This CDR3 contains 19 residues. Trimming took 3 bases from V and 5 from J; bases not matched to a gene: 13.

The chain uses TRBV6-1 and TRBJ2-7; tentative D call: TRBD1 (6 bases). The V gene lost 7 bases and the J gene lost 5 bases, with 12 bases spanning the gap. Per the germline V gene, CDR1 is MNHNS and CDR2 is SASEGT. The CDR3 extends over 12 amino acids. CDR3 nucleotides: TGTGCCAGCATCAACAGGGTCGACGAGCAGTACTTC. It translates to CASINRVDEQYF.